These T cell receptor beta chains were read from a single sample in a study of tumor-infiltrating lymphocytes in localized non-small cell lung cancer. Profiled with immunoSEQ multiplex PCR; TCRdb holds only in-frame clones, not every one. The repertoire holds about 8,400 clones, with around 77% as singletons. Sequences were obtained from lung tumor tissue. The receptors come from a human donor with non-small cell lung cancer. The CDR3 runs from the conserved cysteine through the conserved F or W. Fields, in order: D gene, clone size, V gene, CDR3 length, J gene, CDR3 DNA, CDR3 protein. A D gene is named only where the DNA matches it firmly. A row's size may be missing; if present it is once, few, many or a size class.

D gene: NA
clone size: NA
V gene: TRBV7-9
CDR3 length: 15
J gene: TRBJ1-3
CDR3 DNA: TGTGCCAGCAGCCCGGCGCTGGCCCTAGGAAACACCATATATTTT
CDR3 protein: CASSPALALGNTIYF

D gene: NA
clone size: few
V gene: TRBV19
CDR3 length: 15
J gene: TRBJ1-2
CDR3 DNA: TGTGCCAGTAGTATTATTGGGGCAGGATTGGATGGCTACACCTTC
CDR3 protein: CASSIIGAGLDGYTF

D gene: NA
clone size: NA
V gene: TRBV7-3
CDR3 length: 13
J gene: TRBJ1-1
CDR3 DNA: TGTGCCAGCAGCTTCGACAGACAGACTGAAGCTTTCTTT
CDR3 protein: CASSFDRQTEAFF

D gene: TRBD2
clone size: NA
V gene: TRBV19
CDR3 length: 14
J gene: TRBJ2-3
CDR3 DNA: TGTGCCAGTACCACTAGCGGGAATACAGATACGCAGTATTTT
CDR3 protein: CASTTSGNTDTQYF

D gene: TRBD2
clone size: NA
V gene: TRBV7-2
CDR3 length: 15
J gene: TRBJ2-7
CDR3 DNA: TGTGCCAGCAGTCTAGCGGGAGCGGGGCCCTACGAGCAGTACTTC
CDR3 protein: CASSLAGAGPYEQYF

D gene: NA
clone size: NA
V gene: TRBV5-1
CDR3 length: 15
J gene: TRBJ2-2
CDR3 DNA: TGCGCCAGCAGCTTGTCTATAGGGAACACCGGGGAGCTGTTTTTT
CDR3 protein: CASSLSIGNTGELFF

D gene: NA
clone size: NA
V gene: TRBV2
CDR3 length: 15
J gene: TRBJ2-7
CDR3 DNA: TGTGCCAGCAGTGTGATTGAGCGGATCCCCTACGAGCAGTACTTC
CDR3 protein: CASSVIERIPYEQYF

D gene: NA
clone size: NA
V gene: TRBV11-2
CDR3 length: 14
J gene: TRBJ2-1
CDR3 DNA: TGTGCCAGCAGCTTATTGACAAGTTACAATGAGCAGTTCTTC
CDR3 protein: CASSLLTSYNEQFF

D gene: TRBD1
clone size: NA
V gene: TRBV27
CDR3 length: 15
J gene: TRBJ1-2
CDR3 DNA: TGTGCCAGCAGTTCTCCGGACAGGGGGCGCGATGGCTACACCTTC
CDR3 protein: CASSSPDRGRDGYTF

D gene: TRBD1
clone size: few
V gene: TRBV6-1
CDR3 length: 15
J gene: TRBJ1-1
CDR3 DNA: TGTGCCAGCATAGGGGGCGACTACATGAACACTGAAGCTTTCTTT
CDR3 protein: CASIGGDYMNTEAFF

D gene: NA
clone size: NA
V gene: TRBV6-6
CDR3 length: 14
J gene: TRBJ2-1
CDR3 DNA: TGTGCCAGCAGTCGACTGGAGGGCGACAATGAGCAGTTCTTC
CDR3 protein: CASSRLEGDNEQFF

D gene: TRBD1
clone size: NA
V gene: TRBV9
CDR3 length: 14
J gene: TRBJ1-1
CDR3 DNA: TGTGCCAGCAGCCAATTTCAGGGGGTCACTGAAGCTTTCTTT
CDR3 protein: CASSQFQGVTEAFF

D gene: NA
clone size: NA
V gene: TRBV6-5
CDR3 length: 15
J gene: TRBJ2-7
CDR3 DNA: TGTGCCAGCCGGACGGTCAGCGGCGGTCCCTACGAGCAGTACTTC
CDR3 protein: CASRTVSGGPYEQYF

D gene: NA
clone size: NA
V gene: TRBV12-2
CDR3 length: 22
J gene: TRBJ2-1
CDR3 DNA: TGTGCAAGTCGCTTACAAACCGGACGGGACAGGACGGGACCAAGCTCCTACAATGAGCAGTTCTTC
CDR3 protein: CASRLQTGRDRTGPSSYNEQFF

D gene: NA
clone size: NA
V gene: TRBV30
CDR3 length: 14
J gene: TRBJ1-2
CDR3 DNA: TGTGCCTGGAGAGGGCGGGACCCTAACTATGGCTACACCTTC
CDR3 protein: CAWRGRDPNYGYTF

D gene: NA
clone size: NA
V gene: TRBV5-6
CDR3 length: 13
J gene: TRBJ1-6
CDR3 DNA: TGTGCCAGCAGCTTGGCGAGGAATTCACCCCTCCACTTT
CDR3 protein: CASSLARNSPLHF

D gene: NA
clone size: NA
V gene: TRBV4-1
CDR3 length: 15
J gene: TRBJ1-1
CDR3 DNA: TGCGCCAGCAGCCAATCTAATTCGGAGAACACTGAAGCTTTCTTT
CDR3 protein: CASSQSNSENTEAFF

D gene: NA
clone size: few
V gene: TRBV11-3
CDR3 length: 11
J gene: TRBJ2-5
CDR3 DNA: TGTGCCAGCAGCTTTATGGAGACCCAGTACTTC
CDR3 protein: CASSFMETQYF

D gene: TRBD2
clone size: once
V gene: TRBV5-1
CDR3 length: 13
J gene: TRBJ2-7
CDR3 DNA: TGCGCCAGCAGCCCTAGCGGGAGTTTCGAGCAGTACTTC
CDR3 protein: CASSPSGSFEQYF

D gene: NA
clone size: NA
V gene: TRBV19
CDR3 length: 14
J gene: TRBJ1-5
CDR3 DNA: TGTGCCAGTAGTATAGTGACAGGTAGTCAGCCCCAGCATTTT
CDR3 protein: CASSIVTGSQPQHF

D gene: NA
clone size: once
V gene: TRBV5-1
CDR3 length: 14
J gene: TRBJ1-4
CDR3 DNA: TGCGCCAGCAGCGTGGACGGCCTTAATGAAAAACTGTTTTTT
CDR3 protein: CASSVDGLNEKLFF

D gene: NA
clone size: NA
V gene: TRBV28
CDR3 length: 17
J gene: TRBJ2-3
CDR3 DNA: TGTGCCAGCAGTTTGATTAGCAGCGGGTACTCCACAGATACGCAGTATTTT
CDR3 protein: CASSLISSGYSTDTQYF

D gene: NA
clone size: few
V gene: TRBV2
CDR3 length: 14
J gene: TRBJ2-2
CDR3 DNA: TGTGCCAGCAGTGACTATGAAGGAGCCGGGGAGCTGTTTTTT
CDR3 protein: CASSDYEGAGELFF

D gene: NA
clone size: NA
V gene: TRBV5-6
CDR3 length: 15
J gene: TRBJ2-3
CDR3 DNA: TGTGCCAGCAGCCGATCGGGACTCATCACAGATACGCAGTATTTT
CDR3 protein: CASSRSGLITDTQYF

D gene: NA
clone size: NA
V gene: TRBV5-1
CDR3 length: 13
J gene: TRBJ2-7
CDR3 DNA: TGCGCCAGCAGCCAATCCTACTCCTACGAGCAGTACTTC
CDR3 protein: CASSQSYSYEQYF

D gene: TRBD1
clone size: once
V gene: TRBV7-2
CDR3 length: 13
J gene: TRBJ2-7
CDR3 DNA: TGTGCCAGCAGCCTCCGGGACAGGGACGAGCAGTACTTC
CDR3 protein: CASSLRDRDEQYF

D gene: TRBD1
clone size: NA
V gene: TRBV4-3
CDR3 length: 18
J gene: TRBJ1-3
CDR3 DNA: TGCGCCAGCAGCCCAACGTCCTCAGGGGGCGCAGTTGGAAACACCATATATTTT
CDR3 protein: CASSPTSSGGAVGNTIYF

D gene: NA
clone size: NA
V gene: TRBV28
CDR3 length: 14
J gene: TRBJ2-4
CDR3 DNA: TGTGCCGCGTGCCCGACTTTAGCCAAAAACATTCAGTACTTC
CDR3 protein: CAACPTLAKNIQYF

D gene: NA
clone size: NA
V gene: TRBV9
CDR3 length: 15
J gene: TRBJ2-1
CDR3 DNA: TGTGCCAGCAGCGTAGGAGGGGCGGGCTACAATGAGCAGTTCTTC
CDR3 protein: CASSVGGAGYNEQFF

D gene: TRBD2
clone size: NA
V gene: TRBV5-4
CDR3 length: 16
J gene: TRBJ2-2
CDR3 DNA: TGTGCCAGCAGCTCCATAACTAGCGGGAGACGCGGGGAGCTGTTTTTT
CDR3 protein: CASSSITSGRRGELFF